This passage covers 15 T cell receptor beta chains from one sample sequenced in a study of T cell responses to AZD1222 COVID-19 vaccine. The repertoire was sequenced with immunoSEQ multiplex PCR; TCRdb's copy has only in-frame clones and lacks some. Counted here are 140,000 to 150,000 clones, over 90% occurring once; the ten biggest clones make up 5% to 5.5%. The material was peripheral blood, obtained on day 0 of AZD1222 vaccination. Receptor source: an adult in good health.

The rearrangement joins TRBV12-3 or TRBV12-4 to TRBJ1-5, with no clear D. Between the trimmed V and J ends, which lost 1 base and 8 bases, there was a span of 9 bases. The CDR3 is made up of 13 amino acids. CDR3 sequence: CASSLGQLEPQHF. The CDR3 DNA reads as TGTGCCAGCAGTTTAGGGCAGCTGGAGCCCCAGCATTTT.

V usage is TRBV5-1 and J usage is TRBJ1-1; no reliable D call. Per germline, CDR1 SGHRS and CDR2 YFSETQ. There are 13 residues in the CDR3. V was trimmed by 2 bases and J by 0 bases, leaving 5 bases between them. This chain's CDR3 is CASSFLLNTEAFF. Here the CDR3 DNA reads TGCGCCAGCAGCTTTCTTTTGAACACTGAAGCTTTCTTT.

The chain combines TRBV5-1 with TRBJ1-1; D is perhaps TRBD1 (5 bases). Deletions cut 3 bases from V and 3 bases from J, with 9 bases between. The length of the CDR3 is 13 residues. Germline-derived CDR1 and CDR2 are SGHRS and YFSETQ. The CDR3 DNA is TGCGCCAGCAGCTCTGTAGGGGACACTGAAGCTTTCTTT. It codes for CASSSVGDTEAFF.

The chain combines TRBV4-2 with TRBJ2-1; D tentatively fits TRBD1 or TRBD2 (7 bases each). V dropped 2 bases and J dropped 0 bases, with 17 bases sitting between them. Germline V gene sequence: CDR1 LGHNA, CDR2 YNFKEQ. This CDR3 is 18 amino acids long. The CDR3 is CASSQRGQAGTSYNEQFF. CDR3 sequence (DNA): TGTGCCAGCAGCCAAAGGGGGCAAGCGGGAACCTCCTACAATGAGCAGTTCTTC.

This chain links TRBV6-5 with TRBJ2-2, with TRBD2 matching 9 bases. The ends lost 7 bases at V and 1 base at J; junction bases unmatched: 4. CDR3 length equals 15 residues. CDR1 is MNHEY and CDR2 is SVGAGI in the germline V gene. The CDR3 reads CASTSTSGNTGELFF. The CDR3 DNA sequence: TGTGCCAGCACCTCGACTAGCGGGAACACCGGGGAGCTGTTTTTT.

This clone has only one observation. The V call is TRBV30, the J call TRBJ2-4; D possibly corresponds to TRBD2 (7 bases). This CDR3 has 14 amino acids. Trimming took 0 bases from V and 6 from J, leaving 12 bases between them. Germline CDR1 GTSNPN, CDR2 SVGIG (reference sequence). CDR3 DNA: TGTGCCTGGAGTGTGGTAGGGGGGGTAAACATTCAGTACTTC. It yields the protein CAWSVVGGVNIQYF.

V and J are TRBV7-9 and TRBJ2-7; TRBD2 aligns across 13 bases. Germline V gives CDR1 SEHNR, CDR2 FQNEAQ (reference sequence). After removal of 3 bases from V and 3 bases from J, the junction contained 2 bases not matched to a gene. There are 15 residues in the CDR3. The CDR3 protein is CASSLGTSGNYEQYF. The CDR3 bases are TGTGCCAGCAGCTTGGGGACTAGCGGGAACTACGAGCAGTACTTC.

The chain joins TRBV2 to TRBJ1-2; the D is unclear. Trimming shortened V by 6 bases and J by 5 bases, and 4 bases separated the two germline ends. This CDR3 has 10 residues. Germline values: CDR1 SNHLY, CDR2 FYNNEI. In nucleotides, the CDR3 is TGTGCCAGCAGGGGGTATGGCTACACCTTC. It yields the protein CASRGYGYTF.

The rearrangement joins TRBV7-8 to TRBJ1-1, with 8 bases lining up with TRBD1. V shed 3 bases, J shed 3 bases, and the junction held 9 bases outside the gene matches. Germline CDR1 reads SGHVS; CDR2 reads FQNEAQ. CDR3 length: 16 residues. CDR3 DNA: TGTGCCAGCAGCTTCACAGGGGGGACTTTGGACACTGAAGCTTTCTTT. Protein product: CASSFTGGTLDTEAFF.

The CDR3: CASSLGYVINTGELFF. CDR3 in DNA: TGTGCCAGCAGTTTAGGATATGTTATTAACACCGGGGAGCTGTTTTTT. The chain employs TRBV28 and TRBJ2-2; no clear D. V lost 2 bases to trimming and J lost 2 bases, with 12 bases between them. Germline V lookup: CDR1 MDHEN, CDR2 SYDVKM. The CDR3 loop spans 16 amino acids. Looking up the rest from reference TRBV28 and TRBJ2-2 gives the full variable domain: DVKVTQSSRYLVKRTGEKVFLECVQDMDHENMFWYRQDPGLGLRLIYFSYDVKMKEKGDIPEGYSVSREKKERFSLILESASTNQTSMYLCASSLGYVINTGELFFGEGSRLTVL.

J is TRBJ1-6 and V is TRBV5-1; D unclear. This CDR3 contains 13 residues. Per the germline V gene, CDR1 is SGHRS and CDR2 is YFSETQ. Trimming left V 5 bases short and J 9 bases short, with 12 bases between. The CDR3 reads CASSPGFTSPLHF. The CDR3 nucleotides read TGCGCCAGCAGTCCGGGGTTCACTTCACCCCTCCACTTT.

V usage is TRBV6-4 and J usage is TRBJ2-1; 9 nucleotides align to TRBD2. From germline, CDR1 is MRHNA and CDR2 SNTAGT. The CDR3 is 15 residues long. V was pared by 3 bases and J by 8 bases, with 8 bases of the junction left unmatched. The CDR3: CASSEGSGSDDEQFF. The CDR3 DNA reads TGTGCCAGCAGTGAAGGTAGCGGGAGTGACGATGAGCAGTTCTTC.

This clone was seen a single time. The V and J genes are TRBV5-1 and TRBJ1-5, with D uncertain. Trimming cost V 0 bases and J 7 bases, with 8 bases left between them. CDR1 and CDR2 from the germline V gene are SGHRS and YFSETQ. This CDR3 comprises 13 residues. The CDR3 loop reads CASSLEPGQPQHF. Here the CDR3 DNA reads TGCGCCAGCAGCTTGGAACCGGGCCAGCCCCAGCATTTT.

The chain has TRBV6-4 and TRBJ2-7; D uncertain. V lost 2 bases to trimming and J lost 3 bases, with 8 bases between them. Germline CDR1 MRHNA, CDR2 SNTAGT. The CDR3 contains 13 residues. CDR3 DNA: TGTGCCAGCAGTGACGACGTGGGCTACGAGCAGTACTTC. Amino acids: CASSDDVGYEQYF.

The genes are TRBV7-8 and TRBJ1-2; D is perhaps TRBD1 (5 bases). The CDR3 runs to 15 residues. Trimming left V 1 base short and J 10 bases short, with 19 bases between. Germline values: CDR1 SGHVS, CDR2 FQNEAQ. The chain's CDR3 is CASSLVVIGAQDYTF. CDR3 nucleotides: TGTGCCAGCAGCTTAGTGGTGATCGGGGCGCAGGACTACACCTTC.